The 10 T cell receptor beta chains listed next were all sequenced from one sample in a study of graft-versus-host responses after intestinal transplantation. Sequencing was performed with immunoSEQ multiplex PCR; in TCRdb, only in-frame clones are kept and a portion is missing. The table records some 87,000 clones, around 93% of them present only once. Their antigens remain unidentified. This material consisted of unstimulated CD8+ T cells sorted from spleen or lymph node cells, taken before transplant. These receptors originate from a human donor who was the organ donor for an intestinal transplant.

The chain carries TRBV4-3 and TRBJ2-2, with 7 bases that match TRBD1. V lost 4 bases to trimming and J lost 0 bases; unmatched junction nucleotides: 5. The CDR3 is 16 residues long. Germline CDR1 and CDR2: LGHNA and YSLEER. The CDR3 nucleotides are TGCGCCAGCAGCCCCTGGACAGGACCGAACACCGGGGAGCTGTTTTTT. It specifies CASSPWTGPNTGELFF.

V gene TRBV6-5 combines with J gene TRBJ1-1; D possibly corresponds to TRBD1 (5 bases). V was shortened by 2 bases and J by 0 bases, with 7 bases between the two germline ends. This CDR3 comprises 14 residues. Looked up from germline, CDR1 is MNHEY and CDR2 is SVGAGI. The CDR3 bases are TGTGCCAGCAGTTACCAGGGAATGAACACTGAAGCTTTCTTT. It is translated as CASSYQGMNTEAFF.

The genes are TRBV18 and TRBJ2-7; TRBD2 agrees at 9 bases. The CDR3 length is 17 residues. CDR1 KGHSH and CDR2 LQKENI come from the germline V gene. The junction had 12 bases not matched to a gene; V was cut back by 3 bases and J by 3 bases. The CDR3: CASSPKVPAGGLYEQYF. CDR3 nucleotides: TGTGCCAGCTCACCTAAGGTCCCAGCGGGGGGCCTCTACGAGCAGTACTTC.

The chain has TRBV4-1 and TRBJ2-1; D is possibly TRBD1 (5 bases). Germline values: CDR1 MGHRA, CDR2 YSYEKL. The CDR3 length is 14 residues. The V gene lost 4 bases and the J gene lost 12 bases, with 19 bases spanning the gap. The chain's CDR3 is CASSPRGASQVQFF. The DNA of the CDR3 is TGCGCCAGCAGCCCCCGTGGGGCGAGTCAAGTGCAGTTCTTC.

V and J are TRBV28 and TRBJ1-2; 7 bases agree with TRBD1. V trimming: 11 bases; J trimming: 5 bases; junction bases outside the gene matches: 14. The CDR3 contains 14 residues. Germline CDR1 is MDHEN and CDR2 is SYDVKM. CDR3 in DNA: TGTGCCGCGTCCGAGGGGACAGTATCTTATGGCTACACCTTC. This sequence encodes CAASEGTVSYGYTF.

The CDR3 here is CASSNDRGLAGGGEQFF. The CDR3 coding sequence is TGTGCCAGCAGTAACGACCGGGGGCTAGCGGGAGGCGGGGAGCAGTTCTTC. This sequence joins TRBV28 and TRBJ2-1, with 11 bases lining up with TRBD2. This CDR3 has 17 amino acids. CDR1 and CDR2 (germline): MDHEN, SYDVKM. V gave up 5 bases and J gave up 10 bases; unmatched junction bases: 16. Supplemented by reference TRBV28 and TRBJ2-1, the full variable domain reads DVKVTQSSRYLVKRTGEKVFLECVQDMDHENMFWYRQDPGLGLRLIYFSYDVKMKEKGDIPEGYSVSREKKERFSLILESASTNQTSMYLCASSNDRGLAGGGEQFFGPGTRLTVL.

J is TRBJ1-1 and V is TRBV14; the D is unclear. The CDR3 is 13 amino acids. Germline CDR1 and CDR2: SGHDN and FVKESK. Trimming took 5 bases from V and 0 from J, leaving 7 bases between them. The CDR3 spells CASSFRVNTEAFF. The CDR3 bases are TGTGCCAGCAGCTTCCGAGTGAACACTGAAGCTTTCTTT.

The V gene is TRBV5-3, the J gene TRBJ1-2; 7 nucleotides agree with TRBD1. TRBV5-3 is an ORF for which the function is uncertain. This CDR3 has 13 residues. Trimming removed 0 bases from V and 4 bases from J; junction bases left unmatched: 0. The CDR3 DNA follows: TGTGCCAGAAGCTTGGACAGGGGCTATGGCTACACCTTC. Translated, it gives CARSLDRGYGYTF.

This chain uses TRBV4-3 with TRBJ1-2, with TRBD1 matching over 7 bases. This CDR3 contains 15 residues. Germline V gene lookup returns CDR1 LGHNA and CDR2 YSLEER. The ends lost 5 bases at V and 4 bases at J; junction bases unmatched: 10. The CDR3 loop reads CASSARRDSLYGYTF. CDR3 bases: TGCGCCAGCAGCGCCCGGCGGGACAGCCTCTATGGCTACACCTTC.

The rearrangement uses TRBV11-1 and TRBJ2-7, with 7 bases identical to TRBD1. The V gene's germline CDR1 is SGHAT and CDR2 FQDESV (reference sequence). This CDR3 spans 15 amino acids. Unmatched junction bases numbered 7, after V lost 4 bases and J lost 1 base. The CDR3 spells CASSSLGTASYEQYF. In nucleotides, the CDR3 is TGTGCCAGCAGCTCCCTGGGGACAGCTTCCTACGAGCAGTACTTC.